These T cell receptor beta chains were read from a single sample in a study of identical twins' blood T cells. TCRdb itself ran the 5' RACE reads through MiXCR, one entry per CDR3 protein. The sample contains roughly 380,000 distinct CDR3 sequences, over 25% of which appear only once. Sequenced: PBMCs. These receptors were obtained from a woman aged 18 to 55 in good health. Each CDR3 is given with its conserved first and last residue. Clone size is given for some rows only: seen once, a few or many times, or a class if the clone is expanded.

v_gene	j_gene	abundance	CDR3aa
TRBV12-3/TRBV12-4	TRBJ1-1	-	CASSLGQGEAEAFF
TRBV4-1	TRBJ1-5	-	CASSQDAAYNQPQHF
TRBV4-1	TRBJ2-7	few	CASSADRGAYEQYF
TRBV20-1	TRBJ2-3	few	CSASIGGDLDTQYF
TRBV29-1	TRBJ1-1	many	CSAGPTVNTEAFF
TRBV2	TRBJ2-1	few	CASSAYLDNEQFF
TRBV7-6	TRBJ2-7	-	CASSLSLDSPYEQYF
TRBV4-3	TRBJ2-2	few	CASSQVQAGELFF
TRBV29-1	TRBJ1-4	many	CSSEGTGDEKLFF
TRBV5-1	TRBJ1-1	few	CASSLHPGQVAEAFF
TRBV20-1	TRBJ1-1	few	CSARVVDRNTEAFF
TRBV7-8	TRBJ1-1	-	CASSHRQKSTEAFF
TRBV6-5	TRBJ1-2	-	CASSGQGRPISYGYTF
TRBV14	TRBJ2-4	-	CASSQAAGGGNIQYF
TRBV7-2	TRBJ1-2	many	CASSLQGNYGYTF
TRBV6-5	TRBJ1-1	-	CASRRPGQNMNSEAFF
TRBV27	TRBJ1-2	few	CASSLVRGNAVEGYTF
TRBV12-3/TRBV12-4	TRBJ1-5	-	CASSPQGVHGNQPQHF
TRBV19	TRBJ1-5	-	CASSIGGGTGNQPQHF
TRBV2	TRBJ2-2	-	CASSEEVTVTGELVF
TRBV29-1	TRBJ2-2	-	CSVDFVAGELFF
TRBV28	TRBJ1-2	many	CASRRGRDYGYTF
TRBV20-1	TRBJ1-2	-	CSASGDRGAYGYTF
TRBV7-8	TRBJ1-1	few	CASSLGRGWFTEAFF
TRBV20-1	TRBJ1-1	-	CGNRGHSEAFF
TRBV12-3/TRBV12-4	TRBJ2-7	-	CASSFGRRDTYEQYF
TRBV6-6	TRBJ1-2	few	CASRSPAEGYGYTF
TRBV7-8	TRBJ2-2	-	CASRPGAKTGELFF
TRBV11-2	TRBJ1-4	many	CASSLTEKLFF
TRBV3-1	TRBJ2-2	few	CASSRHIENTGELFF
TRBV20-1	TRBJ2-1	few	CSASRAGGDNEQFF
TRBV6-2/TRBV6-3	TRBJ1-2	-	CASNSPDGYTF
TRBV3-1	TRBJ2-7	few	CASSRADYEQYF
TRBV20-1	TRBJ1-3	-	CSSVTGPSGNTIYF
TRBV15	TRBJ2-4	many	CATTSDGQPNIQYF
TRBV20-1	TRBJ2-1	few	CSATRQGNEQFF
TRBV29-1	TRBJ1-2	few	CSATPGTGSNYGYTF
TRBV4-2	TRBJ2-7	few	CASSHVKGRDSSYEQYF
TRBV6-5	TRBJ2-6	few	CASSPDLGLSGANVLTF
TRBV29-1	TRBJ2-1	few	CSVEDRRGSYDEQFF
TRBV29-1	TRBJ1-4	few	CSARGQGEKLFF
TRBV27	TRBJ1-1	few	CASSSPLGGVFTEAFF
TRBV29-1	TRBJ2-1	few	CSELAGNNNEQFF
TRBV5-1	TRBJ2-7	-	CASSLLLAGSAYEQYF
TRBV5-6	TRBJ2-3	many	CASSYRLAGGYTQYF
TRBV5-1	TRBJ2-7	few	CASSLQGQGLSEQYF
TRBV5-1	TRBJ2-2	many	CASSLLGTGELFF
TRBV4-3	TRBJ2-2	-	CASSQETGRRELFF
TRBV20-1	TRBJ1-1	few	CSASDRVDTEAFF
TRBV5-1	TRBJ2-3	few	CASSPRLDTQYF